Presented here are 28 T cell receptor beta chains from one specimen sequenced in a study of beta chain features in type 1 diabetes. Whole-study results and caveats: All four CD4+ subsets of Type 1 diabetes patients contained TCRB CDR3s that were moderately but significantly shorter.

Antigens for these TCRs are unknown. The whole isolated RNA underwent reverse transcription, so sequencing captured expressed TCRB transcripts. Sequenced by immunoSEQ multiplex PCR; TCRdb stores in-frame clones only, minus some. The sample holds 640,000 or so clones; 10% to 15% are singletons and the top ten take about 0.02%. The sequenced material came from naive CD4+ T cells from blood. The receptors shown here come from a man aged 18 to 29 with type 1 diabetes.

The rearrangement joins TRBV4-1 to TRBJ1-6; no clear D. Germline V gives CDR1 MGHRA, CDR2 YSYEKL. Trimming took 8 bases from V and 9 from J, leaving 2 bases between them. There are 9 residues in the CDR3. As DNA, the CDR3 is TGCGCCAGCGGTTCACCCCTCCACTTT. Translated, it gives CASGSPLHF.

V and J are TRBV15 and TRBJ2-1; TRBD1 might be the D (6 bases). V was clipped by 4 bases and J by 5 bases, with 15 bases between them. The germline gives CDR1 LNHNV, CDR2 YYDKDF (reference sequence). CDR3 size: 15 residues. The chain's CDR3 is CATSTRQAVDNEQFF. In DNA form, the CDR3 reads TGTGCCACCAGCACCCGACAGGCGGTTGACAATGAGCAGTTCTTC. Full variable domain (missing parts from reference TRBV15 and TRBJ2-1): DAMVIQNPRYQVTQFGKPVTLSCSQTLNHNVMYWYQQKSSQAPKLLFHYYDKDFNNEADTPDNFQSRRPNTSFCFLDIRSPGLGDTAMYLCATSTRQAVDNEQFFGPGTRLTVL.

This clone was counted only a few times. This chain joins TRBV2 and TRBJ1-4; 9 bases match TRBD1. Germline CDR1 reads SNHLY; CDR2 reads FYNNEI. The CDR3 runs to 13 residues. The ends lost 6 bases at V and 5 bases at J; junction bases unmatched: 1. The CDR3 spells CASSGTGNEKLFF. The CDR3 DNA reads TGTGCCAGCAGCGGGACAGGGAATGAAAAACTGTTTTTT.

This chain connects TRBV28 to TRBJ2-5; TRBD1 or TRBD2 may be the D gene (5 bases each). Germline assignment: CDR1 MDHEN and CDR2 SYDVKM. This CDR3 is built from 12 residues. V was cut by 8 bases and J by 1 base, with 8 bases left in between. CDR3 region: CASHGAQETQYF. CDR3 coding DNA: TGTGCCAGCCACGGGGCCCAAGAGACCCAGTACTTC.

This chain uses TRBV4-1 with TRBJ2-5; 7 bases match TRBD1. Looked up from germline, CDR1 is MGHRA and CDR2 is YSYEKL. There are 15 residues in the CDR3. The V and J ends lost 3 bases and 5 bases, in that order; junction bases with no gene match: 9. For the CDR3, the DNA is TGCGCCAGCAGCCACTCAAGAGGGGGCGGTGAGACCCAGTACTTC. Amino acid sequence: CASSHSRGGGETQYF.

The J gene is TRBJ1-2, the V gene TRBV4-1, with TRBD1 identical over 8 bases. CDR3 length equals 15 residues. Germline values: CDR1 MGHRA, CDR2 YSYEKL. V gave up 2 bases and J gave up 5 bases; unmatched junction bases: 7. CDR3 sequence (DNA): TGCGCCAGCAGCCAAAGAGGACAGGGTGGATATGGCTACACCTTC. This sequence encodes CASSQRGQGGYGYTF.

This clone was counted a few times. V gene TRBV5-1 combines with J gene TRBJ2-3; no clear D. From germline, CDR1 is SGHRS and CDR2 YFSETQ. Trimming took off 7 bases at V and 0 bases at J, with 3 bases between the two ends. The CDR3 length is 11 residues. The CDR3 bases are TGCGCCAGCGGCAGCACAGATACGCAGTATTTT. The encoded protein is CASGSTDTQYF.

This sequence joins TRBV5-1 and TRBJ1-1, with 9 bases matching TRBD1. Germline assignment: CDR1 SGHRS and CDR2 YFSETQ. Unmatched junction bases numbered 7, after V lost 2 bases and J lost 5 bases. The CDR3 consists of 15 residues. The CDR3 DNA is TGCGCCAGCAGCTTCCTGGGACAGGGTTCTACTGAAGCTTTCTTT. Its protein is CASSFLGQGSTEAFF.

The rearrangement uses TRBV18 and TRBJ2-6; no clear D. The V end was cut by 3 bases, the J end by 0 bases, with 15 bases between. The CDR3 is made up of 18 amino acids. Germline CDR1 reads KGHSH; CDR2 reads LQKENI. This CDR3 reads CASSPYDLPGSGANVLTF. CDR3 DNA: TGTGCCAGCTCACCCTACGATCTGCCTGGCTCTGGGGCCAACGTCCTGACTTTC. The complete variable domain, with remaining parts taken from reference TRBV18 and TRBJ2-6, reads NAGVMQNPRHLVRRRGQEARLRCSPMKGHSHVYWYRQLPEEGLKFMVYLQKENIIDESGMPKERFSAEFPKEGPSILRIQQVVRGDSAAYFCASSPYDLPGSGANVLTFGAGSRLTVL.

The CDR3 loop is CASSLVPPSTITFF. The CDR3 region has the DNA TGTGCCAGCAGCTTAGTCCCTCCTTCGACTATAACGTTCTTC. The rearrangement joins TRBV11-2 to TRBJ2-1; a weak D match, TRBD2 (5 bases). The CDR3 consists of 14 residues. Germline CDR1 reads SGHAT; CDR2 reads FQNNGV. Trimming took 1 base from V and 15 from J, leaving 19 bases between them.

This clone was seen a few times. The chain is built from TRBV5-6 and TRBJ1-5, with D perhaps TRBD1 (6 bases). The CDR3 has 15 amino acids. Germline V gives CDR1 SGHDT, CDR2 YYEEEE. Between the trimmed V and J ends, which lost 2 bases and 3 bases, there was a span of 12 bases. CDR3 in DNA: TGTGCCAGCAGCTTAGTAGACAGGCCCAATCAGCCCCAGCATTTT. It is translated as CASSLVDRPNQPQHF.

The genes are TRBV9 and TRBJ1-1; the match to TRBD1 covers 7 bases. Germline values: CDR1 SGDLS, CDR2 YYNGEE. The CDR3 has 15 amino acids. Trimming took 4 bases from V and 7 from J; bases not matched to a gene: 13. CDR3 bases: TGTGCCAGCAGCCCAACCAACAGGGGAGGTTTTGAAGCTTTCTTT. As protein: CASSPTNRGGFEAFF. The full variable domain, its missing parts supplied by reference TRBV9 and TRBJ1-1, is DSGVTQTPKHLITATGQRVTLRCSPRSGDLSVYWYQQSLDQGLQFLIQYYNGEERAKGNILERFSAQQFPDLHSELNLSSLELGDSALYFCASSPTNRGGFEAFFGQGTRLTVV.

The chain couples TRBV6-5 to TRBJ1-4; D not resolved. Looked up from germline, CDR1 is MNHEY and CDR2 is SVGAGI. This CDR3 has 16 residues. V was pared by 0 bases and J by 4 bases, with 12 bases between. Here the CDR3 DNA reads TGTGCCAGCAGTTACTCGTTGTTGGACGGTAATGAAAAACTGTTTTTT. This translates into CASSYSLLDGNEKLFF.

The sample holds a few counts of this clone. The chain joins TRBV28 to TRBJ2-1; possible D gene TRBD1, 5 bases. The CDR3 contains 14 residues. Trimming removed 3 bases from V and 7 bases from J, with 13 bases in between. Germline loops: CDR1 MDHEN, CDR2 SYDVKM. CDR3 region: CASSLDQGWNEQFF. Written as DNA, the CDR3 is TGTGCCAGCAGTTTGGACCAGGGTTGGAATGAGCAGTTCTTC. Full variable domain (rest looked up from reference TRBV28 and TRBJ2-1): DVKVTQSSRYLVKRTGEKVFLECVQDMDHENMFWYRQDPGLGLRLIYFSYDVKMKEKGDIPEGYSVSREKKERFSLILESASTNQTSMYLCASSLDQGWNEQFFGPGTRLTVL.

The J gene is TRBJ2-2, the V gene TRBV5-1; weak D call: TRBD2 (6 bases). The CDR3 extends over 16 amino acids. Trimming pared 3 bases from V and 6 bases from J, leaving 18 bases between. Looked up from germline, CDR1 is SGHRS and CDR2 is YFSETQ. Here the CDR3 DNA reads TGCGCCAGCAGCTCCGGAGGGGCGGGTCTAGCCGGGGAGCTGTTTTTT. It yields the protein CASSSGGAGLAGELFF.

J is TRBJ2-3 and V is TRBV6-1; tentatively, D is TRBD1 (5 bases). Germline V lookup: CDR1 MNHNS, CDR2 SASEGT. Trimming took off 6 bases at V and 2 bases at J, with 9 bases between the two ends. The CDR3 runs 13 residues. CDR3 coding DNA: TGTGCCAGCAGAGAGACAGTCACAGATACGCAGTATTTT. This sequence encodes CASRETVTDTQYF.

This clone has only a few counts. The rearrangement uses TRBV9 and TRBJ2-7; D is possibly TRBD2 (6 bases). CDR1 is SGDLS and CDR2 is YYNGEE in the germline V gene. The CDR3 is made up of 16 amino acids. V was pared by 4 bases and J by 4 bases, with 21 bases between. DNA of the CDR3: TGTGCCAGCAGCCCTTCGGGACTCCCCGGGGTATACGAGCAGTACTTC. It translates to CASSPSGLPGVYEQYF.

This clone was seen only a few times. The rearrangement links TRBV9 to TRBJ2-1, with unresolved D. Trimming took 4 bases from V and 6 from J, leaving 17 bases between them. This CDR3 contains 15 residues. In germline, CDR1 is SGDLS, CDR2 YYNGEE. The CDR3 spells CASSSDLFLGNEQFF. Here the CDR3 DNA reads TGTGCCAGCAGCTCGGACCTCTTTCTGGGCAATGAGCAGTTCTTC.

This clone was seen a handful of times. The J gene is TRBJ2-5, the V gene TRBV7-6; D is perhaps TRBD2 (6 bases). The CDR3 has 15 residues. Between the trimmed V and J ends, which lost 4 bases and 5 bases, there was a span of 17 bases. Germline CDR1 SGHVS, CDR2 FNYEAQ. In DNA, the CDR3 is TGTGCCAGCAGCTCACGGGACTCTTACGTGGAGACCCAGTACTTC. Encoded protein: CASSSRDSYVETQYF.

This clone was counted between two and nine times. The chain links TRBV7-3 to TRBJ2-5; the D gene is possibly TRBD2 (6 bases). CDR1 SGHTA and CDR2 FQGTGA come from the germline V gene. V lost 4 bases and J lost 4, with 16 bases in between. This CDR3 is built from 15 residues. Here the CDR3 DNA reads TGTGCCAGCAGCTACAGTCGGGGGAAAGGAGAGACCCAGTACTTC. As protein: CASSYSRGKGETQYF.

The J gene is TRBJ2-1, the V gene TRBV7-9; TRBD2 might be the D (6 bases). The germline V gene has CDR1 SEHNR and CDR2 FQNEAQ (reference sequence). CDR3 length equals 15 residues. The V gene lost 1 base and the J gene lost 4 bases, with 11 bases spanning the gap. This CDR3 reads CASSLGPGLYNEQFF. The CDR3 DNA reads as TGTGCCAGCAGCTTAGGGCCAGGACTATACAATGAGCAGTTCTTC.

The chain recombines TRBV28 with TRBJ1-1, with 10 bases lining up with TRBD1. Germline assignment: CDR1 MDHEN and CDR2 SYDVKM. Trimming removed 6 bases from V and 2 bases from J; junction bases left unmatched: 15. CDR3 size: 18 residues. For the CDR3, the DNA is TGTGCCAGCAGACCCGGACAGGGGGGAATGGTGGCAAACACTGAAGCTTTCTTT. It codes for CASRPGQGGMVANTEAFF. Combining the CDR3 with reference TRBV28 and TRBJ1-1 gives the whole variable domain DVKVTQSSRYLVKRTGEKVFLECVQDMDHENMFWYRQDPGLGLRLIYFSYDVKMKEKGDIPEGYSVSREKKERFSLILESASTNQTSMYLCASRPGQGGMVANTEAFFGQGTRLTVV.

This clone was detected a few times. The chain joins TRBV2 to TRBJ1-5; D possibly corresponds to TRBD1 (6 bases). Per the germline V gene, CDR1 is SNHLY and CDR2 is FYNNEI. The CDR3 is made up of 15 amino acids. Between the trimmed V and J ends, which lost 4 bases and 6 bases, there was a span of 16 bases. The CDR3 nucleotides read TGTGCCAGCAGTGTTTCACAGGGTTCGTCTCAGCCCCAGCATTTT. Amino acid sequence: CASSVSQGSSQPQHF.

The chain uses TRBV6-1 and TRBJ2-7, with D hard to call. The CDR3 is 14 residues long. V lost 8 bases to trimming and J lost 1 base, with 15 bases between them. CDR1 is MNHNS and CDR2 is SASEGT in the germline V gene. This chain's CDR3 is CASGRSATSYEQYF. For the CDR3, the DNA is TGTGCCAGCGGACGATCGGCAACTTCCTACGAGCAGTACTTC.

This clone was detected only a few times. The V gene is TRBV11-1, the J gene TRBJ1-2; no clear D. Trimming removed 5 bases from V and 6 bases from J, with 16 bases in between. CDR3 length equals 14 residues. The germline CDR1 and CDR2 sequences are SGHAT and FQDESV (reference sequence). This CDR3 is CASSGVQQGNGYTF. DNA of the CDR3: TGTGCCAGCAGCGGAGTTCAACAAGGGAATGGCTACACCTTC.

The genes are TRBV20-1 and TRBJ2-3; D unresolved. The germline V gene has CDR1 DFQATT and CDR2 SNEGSKA (reference sequence). V gave up 6 bases and J gave up 2 bases, with 6 bases separating them. The CDR3 contains 11 residues. The CDR3 loop reads CSAELTDTQYF. CDR3 DNA: TGCAGTGCGGAACTCACAGATACGCAGTATTTT.

A few counts support this clone. This chain joins TRBV18 and TRBJ2-2; D is perhaps TRBD1 or TRBD2 (5 bases each). Germline V gene lookup returns CDR1 KGHSH and CDR2 LQKENI. This CDR3 has 15 residues. V was pared by 3 bases and J by 4 bases, with 12 bases between. The CDR3 region has the DNA TGTGCCAGCTCACCGGGGGAAGCGATCACCGGGGAGCTGTTTTTT. It translates to CASSPGEAITGELFF.

This clone was seen a few times. The chain has TRBV30 and TRBJ2-2; no clear D. The ends were cut back, 3 bases at V and 0 bases at J, with 11 bases in the middle. CDR1 and CDR2 from the germline V gene are GTSNPN and SVGIG (reference sequence). CDR3 length: 15 residues. CDR3 nucleotides: TGTGCCTGGAGGTGGAAGGTCGCGAACACCGGGGAGCTGTTTTTT. Its translation: CAWRWKVANTGELFF.